What follows are 27 T cell receptor beta chains derived from one specimen sequenced in a study of tumor-infiltrating lymphocytes in primary liver carcinoma. Co-extraction yielded RNA and DNA from around 18-30 mg of unsorted bulk tissue. With a constant-region primer, TCR beta cDNA was made from 450 to 500 ng of total RNA. The TCR beta library was amplified through three nested multiplex PCR rounds in a modified ARM-PCR procedure. The first two PCR rounds used TRBV1-TRBV30 forward primers with a C-beta reverse primer, nine to eleven cycles each. TCRdb reanalysed the multiplex PCR reads using MiXCR and keeps one entry per CDR3 protein. Of 85,000 to 100,000 distinct CDR3 sequences in the sample, approximately 68% are singletons; the top ten hold around 25%. The sample was tumor-adjacent normal liver tissue. All receptors come from a man between 40 and 49 years old with primary liver carcinoma and hepatitis B virus infection.

In its sample, this clonotype was seen once. V is TRBV11-2 and J is TRBJ1-1; no definite D call. Germline V gene lookup returns CDR1 SGHAT and CDR2 FQNNGV. Trimming removed 10 bases from V and 1 base from J, with 13 bases in between. The CDR3 contains 13 residues. For the CDR3, the DNA is TGTGCCATCCGATTCCCGGAGAACACTGAAGCTTTCTTT. Residues: CAIRFPENTEAFF.

Of note for this clonotype: The junction departs from germline at one end; a sequencing error may be responsible. This chain uses TRBV28 with TRBJ2-7, with D hard to call. Germline loops: CDR1 MDHEN, CDR2 SYDVKM. The CDR3 is made up of 16 amino acids. The CDR3 DNA is TGTGCCAGCAGTCTATCCACTTCGGGCCTCTCCTACGGGCAGTACTTC. Residues: CASSLSTSGLSYGQYF.

This clonotype was picked up one time. This chain joins TRBV29-1 and TRBJ1-2; D gene ambiguous. The CDR3 loop spans 15 amino acids. CDR1 SQVTM and CDR2 ANQGSEA come from the germline V gene. Trimming cost V 4 bases and J 4 bases, with 19 bases left between them. The CDR3 bases are TGCAGCGTTGGAGAACGGGCCGTCGAGCCCTATGGCTACACCTTC. It translates to CSVGERAVEPYGYTF.

This clonotype counts as hyperexpanded. The chain employs TRBV11-2 and TRBJ2-1; tentatively, D is TRBD2 (5 bases). With 0 bases removed from V and 9 bases from J, the gap between germline ends came to 9 bases. The CDR3 sequence is 13 residues long. Germline values: CDR1 SGHAT, CDR2 FQNNGV. In DNA form, the CDR3 reads TGTGCCAGCAGCTTAGAGGTGGGAGCTGAGCAGTTCTTC. Protein: CASSLEVGAEQFF.

Concerning this clonotype: This may arise from a read error, as a much more abundant clone is one base away. This CDR3 is CASSLDGGYTSTDAQYF. CDR3 DNA sequence: TGTGCCAGCAGCTTGGATGGGGGCTATACTAGCACAGATGCGCAGTATTTT. This chain links TRBV5-6 with TRBJ2-3; the D gene could be TRBD1 or TRBD2 (6 bases each). CDR3 length: 17 amino acids. Germline V gene sequence: CDR1 SGHDT, CDR2 YYEEEE.

The sample holds one count of this clonotype. One junction end disagrees with the germline gene, perhaps due to a read error. This chain connects TRBV7-3 to TRBJ2-2; 9 nucleotides align to TRBD2. There are 15 residues in the CDR3. Germline values: CDR1 SGHTA, CDR2 FQGTGA. The CDR3 bases are TGTGCCAGCGGTAAACTGGCGGGAGGGCCCGGGGAACTGTTTTTT. Amino acids: CASGKLAGGPGELFF.

In the case of this clonotype: Sequence at one end of the junction differs from germline and may be a read error. The rearrangement uses TRBV6-6 and TRBJ2-3; 10 nucleotides agree with TRBD1. This CDR3 is built from 16 residues. The germline CDR1 and CDR2 sequences are MNHNY and SVGAGI (reference sequence). This CDR3 reads CASSLFWGQGTDAQYF. CDR3 DNA sequence: TGTGCCAGCAGTCTCTTTTGGGGACAGGGGACAGATGCGCAGTATTTT.

In the case of this clonotype: A junction boundary mismatches the germline segment, possibly from a read error. This sequence joins TRBV4-1 and TRBJ2-7; 7 bases agree with TRBD2. CDR1 MGHRA and CDR2 YSYEKL come from the germline V gene. The CDR3 spans 15 residues. CDR3 bases: TGCGCCGGCAGCCAAGAGGCTAGCGGATACTACGATCAGTACTTC. This gives the protein CAGSQEASGYYDQYF.

This clonotype was detected many times. The chain links TRBV10-1 to TRBJ2-7; 7 nucleotides match TRBD1. From germline, CDR1 is WNHNN and CDR2 SYGVQD (reference sequence). The CDR3 consists of 14 residues. Trimming at V came to 4 bases and at J to 9 bases, leaving 12 bases not matched to a gene. The CDR3 spells CASSANRDRALQYF. CDR3 coding DNA: TGCGCCAGCAGTGCGAACCGGGACAGAGCACTGCAGTACTTC.

V usage is TRBV6-1 and J usage is TRBJ2-2; TRBD1 matches 8 bases. The CDR3 is 15 residues long. From germline, CDR1 is MNHNS and CDR2 SASEGT. CDR3 amino acids: CVSIEGQVNTGELFF. In nucleotides, the CDR3 is TGTGTCAGTATTGAGGGACAGGTGAACACCGGGGAGCTGTTTTTT.

With regard to this clonotype: The junction differs from germline at one of its ends, possibly a read error. The chain has TRBV4-1 and TRBJ1-5; the match to TRBD1 covers 9 bases. CDR1 MGHRA and CDR2 YSYEKL come from the germline V gene. The CDR3 totals 17 residues. In nucleotides, the CDR3 is TGCGCCAGTAGCCCTCAAGGGACAGGGCTTAGCAATCAGCCCCAGCATTTT. Translated: CASSPQGTGLSNQPQHF.

The chain has TRBV7-9 and TRBJ1-2; D is possibly TRBD1 (5 bases). Per germline, CDR1 SEHNR and CDR2 FQNEAQ (reference sequence). V was clipped by 4 bases and J by 3 bases, with 9 bases between them. The CDR3 is made up of 13 amino acids. CDR3 loop: CASSSDTYYGYTF. DNA of the CDR3: TGTGCCAGCAGCTCGGACACCTACTATGGCTACACCTTC.

This clonotype has a count of ten or more. V and J are TRBV28 and TRBJ1-1; D is uncertain. The ends were cut back, 5 bases at V and 9 bases at J, with 10 bases in the middle. In germline, CDR1 is MDHEN, CDR2 SYDVKM. CDR3 length: 11 residues. CDR3 sequence: CASSLKLKAFF. The CDR3 bases are TGTGCCAGCAGTCTAAAACTAAAAGCTTTCTTT.

Concerning this clonotype itself: Just one base apart from a much larger clone, this may be a read error. The chain combines TRBV10-3 with TRBJ1-5; unclear D gene. V gave up 4 bases and J gave up 2 bases, with 6 bases separating them. Germline V gives CDR1 ENHRY, CDR2 SYGVKD. The CDR3 consists of 13 residues. The CDR3 DNA sequence: TGTGCCATCAGTGTGGATGGCAATCAGCCCCAGCATTTT. Its translation: CAISVDGNQPQHF.

V and J are TRBV20-1 and TRBJ2-2; the match to TRBD1 covers 10 bases. Germline V gene data show CDR1 as DFQATT and CDR2 as SNEGSKA (reference sequence). After removal of 6 bases from V and 0 bases from J, the junction contained 4 bases not matched to a gene. The CDR3 runs to 15 residues. This CDR3 reads CSAQDRGPNTGELFF. Here the CDR3 DNA reads TGCAGTGCCCAAGACAGGGGGCCGAACACCGGGGAGCTGTTTTTT.

On this clonotype: A much more abundant neighbour one base away suggests this may be a read error. V usage is TRBV6-5 and J usage is TRBJ1-1; weak D call: TRBD1 (5 bases). V was clipped by 5 bases and J by 3 bases, with 16 bases between them. The CDR3 length is 15 residues. Germline V gene sequence: CDR1 MNHEY, CDR2 SVGAGI. CDR3 sequence reads: CASSPMGGRYTEAFF. In DNA form, the CDR3 reads TGTGCCAGCAGTCCGATGGGGGGTAGATACACTGAAGCTTTCTTT.

CDR3 in amino acids: CAWNRGVGTSAYEQYF. For the CDR3, the DNA is TGTGCCTGGAACAGAGGGGTCGGGACTAGCGCCTACGAGCAGTACTTC. The chain links TRBV30 to TRBJ2-7; 10 nucleotides align to TRBD2. Trimming cost V 4 bases and J 2 bases; bases outside gene matches: 11. The germline CDR1 and CDR2 sequences are GTSNPN and SVGIG (reference sequence). CDR3 size: 16 residues. Combining the CDR3 with reference TRBV30 and TRBJ2-7 gives the whole variable domain SQTIHQWPATLVQPVGSPLSLECTVEGTSNPNLYWYRQAAGRGLQLLFYSVGIGQISSEVPQNLSASRPQDRQFILSSKKLLLSDSGFYLCAWNRGVGTSAYEQYFGPGTRLTVT.

Many counts were recorded for this clonotype. V is TRBV7-9 and J is TRBJ2-1; 7 nucleotides match TRBD2. After removal of 8 bases from V and 8 bases from J, the junction contained 3 bases not matched to a gene. Germline V gene lookup returns CDR1 SEHNR and CDR2 FQNEAQ (reference sequence). This CDR3 is built from 11 residues. The CDR3 bases are TGTGCCAGCGGGGGGGTGGATGAGCAGTTCTTC. Protein sequence: CASGGVDEQFF.

On this clonotype: This may be a read error: a much more frequent sequence differs by one nucleotide. The chain recombines TRBV14 with TRBJ2-5, with D unresolved. Germline V lookup: CDR1 SGHDN, CDR2 FVKESK. This CDR3 comprises 13 residues. The CDR3 coding sequence is TGTGCCAGCAGCCTCCGACTTCAAGAGACCCACTACTTC. As protein: CASSLRLQETHYF.

The chain links TRBV6-5 to TRBJ1-4, with 9 positions matching TRBD1. Germline CDR1 reads MNHEY; CDR2 reads SVGAGI. This CDR3 is 15 amino acids long. J gave up 7 bases and V 8 bases, and 11 bases lay outside the gene matches. In DNA form, the CDR3 reads TGTGCCAGCGCATCCGGGACAGGGAATAGTGAAAAACTGTTTTTT. Its protein product is CASASGTGNSEKLFF.

Comment on this clonotype: The junction departs from germline at one end; a sequencing error may be responsible. This chain links TRBV10-3 with TRBJ2-1; D assignment may be TRBD1 or TRBD2 (6 bases each). The CDR3 is 16 residues long. Germline CDR1 and CDR2: ENHRY and SYGVKD. CDR3 nucleotides: TGTGCCATCAGTGAGTCGAGGGGGGCATCCTACAATAAGCAGTTCTTC. Translating it yields CAISESRGASYNKQFF.

A remark on this clonotype: This may be a read error: a much more frequent sequence differs by one nucleotide. V and J are TRBV10-2 and TRBJ1-1; 7 nucleotides agree with TRBD1. Germline CDR1 WSHSY, CDR2 SAAADI. The CDR3 sequence is 13 residues long. The CDR3 sequence: CATATRGGSETFF. CDR3 DNA sequence: TGCGCCACAGCTACCAGGGGGGGATCTGAAACTTTCTTT.

Points on this clonotype: The junction shows a germline mismatch at one end, possibly a read error. V usage is TRBV11-2 and J usage is TRBJ2-7; no clear D gene. The V gene's germline CDR1 is SGHAT and CDR2 FQNNGV. The CDR3 has 14 amino acids. The CDR3 is CASSLTDGVYGQYF. The DNA for the CDR3 is TGCGCCAGCAGCTTAACCGACGGAGTTTACGGGCAGTACTTC. The whole variable domain, filled in from reference TRBV11-2 and TRBJ2-7, reads EAGVAQSPRYKIIEKRQSVAFWCNPISGHATLYWYQQILGQGPKLLIQFQNNGVVDDSQLPKDRFSAERLKGVDSTLKIQPAKLEDSAVYLCASSLTDGVYGQYFGPGTRLTVT.

Remarks on this clonotype: At one end the junction does not follow the germline gene, possibly because of a read error. The gene calls are TRBV11-2 and TRBJ2-1; D may correspond to TRBD1 or TRBD2 (6 bases each). CDR3 length: 16 amino acids. Looked up from germline, CDR1 is SGHAT and CDR2 is FQNNGV. CDR3 sequence reads: CTSSSPGGGPYNEQFF. The CDR3 nucleotides read TGTACCAGCAGCTCCCCTGGTGGGGGGCCCTACAATGAGCAGTTCTTC.

Regarding this clonotype: This may arise from a read error, as a much more abundant clone is one base away. The rearrangement joins TRBV5-6 to TRBJ2-7; TRBD1 matches at 10 bases. Germline loops: CDR1 SGHDT, CDR2 YYEEEE. V shed 4 bases, J shed 8 bases, and the junction held 12 bases outside the gene matches. The CDR3 extends over 15 amino acids. CDR3: CASSGTGTGVGKQYF. The CDR3 DNA follows: TGTGCCAGCAGCGGGACCGGGACAGGGGTAGGCAAGCAGTACTTC.

Remarks on this clonotype: A much more abundant neighbour one base away suggests this may be a read error. The chain carries TRBV4-2 and TRBJ2-7, with no clear D. Germline V lookup: CDR1 LGHNA, CDR2 YNFKEQ. The CDR3 sequence is 14 residues long. Trimming took 0 bases from V and 3 from J, leaving 9 bases between them. CDR3 amino acids: CASSQDVLCYEQYF. In DNA form, the CDR3 reads TGTGCCAGCAGCCAAGATGTACTATGCTACGAGCAGTACTTC.

The chain is built from TRBV14 and TRBJ2-7; either TRBD1 or TRBD2 may fit D (5 bases each). The germline V gene encodes CDR1 SGHDN and CDR2 FVKESK. The CDR3 is 13 residues long. V lost 8 bases, J lost 10 bases, and 21 bases lay in between. CDR3 loop: CASGSGPLREQYF. CDR3 bases: TGTGCCAGCGGCTCGGGACCCCTGAGGGAACAGTACTTC.